This passage covers 28 T cell receptor beta chains from one sample sequenced in a study of shared clonotypes between healthy human individuals. Here immunoSEQ multiplex PCR was the method, and the copy in TCRdb shows in-frame clones only, minus some. This table holds about 2.2 million clones, just over 90% found once. CD8 cells classed as naive were CD45RO-negative and positively selected for CCR7, excluding terminally differentiated effector memory CD45RA+ cells. The sample taken for sequencing was naive CD8+ T cells from PBMCs. The receptors were sampled from a man aged 18-30 years in good health. Some clones in this sample may be carry-over from other donors' samples.

The V and J genes are TRBV6-5 and TRBJ1-1; D gene uncertain. This CDR3 is built from 14 residues. The germline CDR1 and CDR2 sequences are MNHEY and SVGAGI. The V and J ends lost 2 bases and 4 bases respectively, with 11 bases between them. The CDR3 sequence is CASSYVGVATEAFF. The CDR3 region has the DNA TGTGCCAGCAGTTACGTTGGGGTAGCCACTGAAGCTTTCTTT.

This rearrangement joins TRBV29-1 to TRBJ1-2; 8 bases line up with TRBD1. J lost 4 bases, V lost 0 bases, and 7 bases had no gene match. Germline CDR1 reads SQVTM; CDR2 reads ANQGSEA. The CDR3 totals 15 residues. CDR3 region: CSVEDPRGRGYGYTF. CDR3 DNA: TGCAGCGTTGAAGATCCCAGGGGGCGCGGCTATGGCTACACCTTC. Looking up the rest from reference TRBV29-1 and TRBJ1-2 gives the full variable domain: SAVISQKPSRDICQRGTSLTIQCQVDSQVTMMFWYRQQPGQSLTLIATANQGSEATYESGFVIDKFPISRPNLTFSTLTVSNMSPEDSSIYLCSVEDPRGRGYGYTFGSGTRLTVV.

This rearrangement joins TRBV2 to TRBJ2-1; TRBD2 matches 9 bases. With V trimmed by 2 bases and J by 0 bases, 5 bases remained unmatched. Germline values: CDR1 SNHLY, CDR2 FYNNEI. The CDR3 covers 17 residues. DNA of the CDR3: TGTGCCAGCAGTGAATGGGCTAGCGGGACCTCCTACAATGAGCAGTTCTTC. It is translated as CASSEWASGTSYNEQFF.

The CDR3: CASGARLAVNTGELFF. CDR3 in DNA: TGTGCCAGCGGGGCCCGGTTAGCGGTCAACACCGGGGAGCTGTTTTTT. This chain uses TRBV6-6 with TRBJ2-2; possible D gene TRBD2, 6 bases. V was clipped by 8 bases and J by 2 bases, with 18 bases between them. Germline-derived CDR1 and CDR2 are MNHNY and SVGAGI (reference sequence). CDR3 length: 16 residues.

The V gene is TRBV30, the J gene TRBJ2-5; D unclear. The CDR3 runs to 14 residues. In germline, CDR1 is GTSNPN, CDR2 SVGIG (reference sequence). V lost 0 bases and J lost 5, with 13 bases in between. The CDR3, as DNA: TGTGCCTGGAGTGTACGAGGCCCCATGGAGACCCAGTACTTC. Translated, it gives CAWSVRGPMETQYF.

J is TRBJ1-6 and V is TRBV6-5; TRBD1 is a possible D gene (6 bases). Germline CDR1 reads MNHEY; CDR2 reads SVGAGI. CDR3 length equals 14 residues. V gave up 2 bases and J gave up 10 bases, with 12 bases separating them. The CDR3 coding sequence is TGTGCCAGCAGTTACCGAACAGGGTACTCACCCCTCCACTTT. This encodes CASSYRTGYSPLHF.

CDR3 protein: CASSTRDGQETQYF. The CDR3 DNA is TGTGCCAGCAGCACCCGGGACGGTCAAGAGACCCAGTACTTC. The V and J genes are TRBV9 and TRBJ2-5; D may be TRBD1 or TRBD2 (5 bases each). This CDR3 region has 14 residues. Trimming cost V 4 bases and J 2 bases, with 12 bases left between them. CDR1 is SGDLS, CDR2 YYNGEE, per germline.

V is TRBV30 and J is TRBJ2-7, with 9 nucleotides matching TRBD1. CDR1 is GTSNPN, CDR2 SVGIG, per germline (reference sequence). With V trimmed by 3 bases and J by 0 bases, 3 bases remained unmatched. There are 14 residues in the CDR3. This CDR3 reads CAWRDRGISYEQYF. CDR3 nucleotides: TGTGCCTGGAGGGACAGGGGAATCTCCTACGAGCAGTACTTC.

This sequence joins TRBV5-5 and TRBJ2-7; 10 bases align to TRBD1. The germline gives CDR1 SGHKS, CDR2 YYEKEE (reference sequence). The CDR3 spans 16 residues. Germline trimming cut 0 bases from V and 7 bases from J; bases unmatched to any gene: 10. The CDR3 sequence is CASSLGPGTGALEQYF. The DNA for the CDR3 is TGTGCCAGCAGCTTGGGGCCCGGGACAGGGGCGCTGGAGCAGTACTTC.

The chain links TRBV11-2 to TRBJ2-1; D remains ambiguous. The V and J ends lost 0 bases and 7 bases respectively, with 13 bases between them. The CDR3 runs to 15 residues. The germline gives CDR1 SGHAT, CDR2 FQNNGV. This CDR3 is CASSLEGLLSNEQFF. CDR3 sequence (DNA): TGTGCCAGCAGCTTAGAGGGCCTGCTCTCTAATGAGCAGTTCTTC.

The CDR3 region has the DNA TGTGCCAGCAGCTCGGTTGGCAGGGACGGGTTCAATGAGCAGTTCTTC. Residues: CASSSVGRDGFNEQFF. The rearrangement uses TRBV5-6 and TRBJ2-1, with D perhaps being TRBD1 or TRBD2 (5 bases each). The CDR3 is 16 amino acids. The ends were cut back, 3 bases at V and 6 bases at J, with 19 bases in the middle. Germline-derived CDR1 and CDR2 are SGHDT and YYEEEE.

This chain uses TRBV27 with TRBJ2-3, with 9 bases matching TRBD1. Germline V CDR1 and CDR2: MNHEY, SMNVEV (reference sequence). Trimming cost V 0 bases and J 6 bases; bases outside gene matches: 7. The CDR3 totals 16 residues. The CDR3 is CASSLSAGTGLDTQYF. CDR3 DNA: TGTGCCAGCAGTTTATCGGCCGGGACAGGGCTCGATACGCAGTATTTT.

The chain links TRBV6-5 to TRBJ2-7; D call uncertain. CDR1 is MNHEY and CDR2 is SVGAGI in the germline V gene. The CDR3 loop spans 14 amino acids. V gave up 1 base and J gave up 2 bases, with 9 bases separating them. The CDR3 coding sequence is TGTGCCAGCAGTTACTTAGGGCAGACCTACGAGCAGTACTTC. This gives the protein CASSYLGQTYEQYF.

The chain uses TRBV7-8 and TRBJ2-3, with D perhaps TRBD1 or TRBD2 (5 bases each). V was cut by 1 base and J by 1 base, with 9 bases left in between. The CDR3 is 15 residues long. The germline gives CDR1 SGHVS, CDR2 FQNEAQ. CDR3 in amino acids: CASSLGVGGTDTQYF. In nucleotides, the CDR3 is TGTGCCAGCAGCTTAGGAGTGGGGGGCACAGATACGCAGTATTTT.

V usage is TRBV9 and J usage is TRBJ2-7; 10 nucleotides match TRBD2. Losses at the gene ends were 3 bases for V and 5 bases for J; bases not matched to a gene: 8. The CDR3 loop spans 15 amino acids. The germline V gene has CDR1 SGDLS and CDR2 YYNGEE. For the CDR3, the DNA is TGTGCCAGCAGCGCGGCCGGAGCGGGAGGGAACGAGCAGTACTTC. It yields the protein CASSAAGAGGNEQYF.

This rearrangement joins TRBV6-1 to TRBJ2-6; no definite D call. This CDR3 contains 17 residues. V was pared by 1 base and J by 3 bases, with 13 bases between. Per the germline V gene, CDR1 is MNHNS and CDR2 is SASEGT. The CDR3 nucleotides are TGTGCCAGCAGTGAAGTTATTTGGGGTGGTGGGGCCAACGTCCTGACTTTC. Amino acid sequence: CASSEVIWGGGANVLTF.

This chain uses TRBV5-6 with TRBJ2-5; 11 bases agree with TRBD1. CDR3 length equals 16 residues. CDR1 SGHDT and CDR2 YYEEEE come from the germline V gene. J was trimmed by 4 bases and V by 1 base; bases with no gene match: 6. The CDR3 DNA sequence: TGTGCCAGCAGCTTGATGGACAGGGGGCTGGGAGAGACCCAGTACTTC. Amino acids: CASSLMDRGLGETQYF.

This clone appeared once. The chain couples TRBV10-3 to TRBJ1-3; no definite D call. Germline V gene sequence: CDR1 ENHRY, CDR2 SYGVKD. CDR3 size: 17 residues. V lost 0 bases to trimming and J lost 1 base, with 13 bases between them. The CDR3 sequence: CAISESAGVGSGNTIYF. The CDR3 coding sequence is TGTGCCATCAGTGAGTCGGCTGGGGTAGGGTCTGGAAACACCATATATTTT.

This rearrangement joins TRBV11-1 to TRBJ2-1; 14 bases are a match to TRBD2. V was pared by 4 bases and J by 9 bases, with 14 bases of the junction left unmatched. CDR1 is SGHAT, CDR2 FQDESV, per germline (reference sequence). The CDR3 spans 18 residues. CDR3 sequence reads: CASSWGLAGEIPTSEQFF. CDR3 sequence (DNA): TGTGCCAGCAGCTGGGGACTAGCGGGAGAGATCCCAACCAGTGAGCAGTTCTTC.

In regard to this clone: The identical CDR3 is also encoded by other nucleotide sequences in the sample. The chain is built from TRBV11-2 and TRBJ2-1; D is unresolved. This CDR3 spans 13 amino acids. V dropped 1 base and J dropped 5 bases, with 6 bases sitting between them. Germline lookup yields CDR1 SGHAT and CDR2 FQNNGV. In DNA, the CDR3 is TGTGCCAGCAGCTTAGGGCGACACAATGAGCAGTTCTTC. Translated: CASSLGRHNEQFF.

This chain links TRBV4-3 with TRBJ2-7; D not resolved. V lost 1 base to trimming and J lost 5 bases, with 15 bases between them. In germline, CDR1 is LGHNA, CDR2 YSLEER. The CDR3 runs to 15 residues. CDR3 DNA: TGCGCCAGCAGCCAAGCTTGGGCGCTACAAGACGAGCAGTACTTC. This sequence encodes CASSQAWALQDEQYF.

V and J are TRBV18 and TRBJ2-3; a weak D match, TRBD1 (5 bases). This CDR3 contains 14 residues. Germline CDR1 and CDR2: KGHSH and LQKENI. V lost 1 base, J lost 4 bases, and 9 bases lay in between. CDR3 loop: CASSPLRESDTQYF. CDR3 coding DNA: TGTGCCAGCTCACCACTCAGGGAATCAGATACGCAGTATTTT. Filled out from reference TRBV18 and TRBJ2-3, the complete variable domain reads NAGVMQNPRHLVRRRGQEARLRCSPMKGHSHVYWYRQLPEEGLKFMVYLQKENIIDESGMPKERFSAEFPKEGPSILRIQQVVRGDSAAYFCASSPLRESDTQYFGPGTRLTVL.

A remark on this clone: Different DNA sequences within this sample yield the same CDR3. The rearrangement uses TRBV27 and TRBJ2-7; D is ambiguous. Trimming took off 2 bases at V and 2 bases at J, with 10 bases between the two ends. Germline loops: CDR1 MNHEY, CDR2 SMNVEV (reference sequence). This CDR3 region has 14 residues. CDR3 nucleotides: TGTGCCAGCAGTTTACTGGATTCAACCTACGAGCAGTACTTC. Amino acid sequence: CASSLLDSTYEQYF.

The J gene is TRBJ2-5, the V gene TRBV19; 7 positions match TRBD1. Germline V gene lookup returns CDR1 LNHDA and CDR2 SQIVND (reference sequence). Trimming took 8 bases from V and 5 from J; bases not matched to a gene: 5. CDR3 size: 12 residues. CDR3 bases: TGTGCCAGTGGAGACAGGGATGAGACCCAGTACTTC. It encodes CASGDRDETQYF.

The genes are TRBV11-2 and TRBJ1-2; D gene uncertain. The CDR3 loop spans 15 amino acids. Germline V gives CDR1 SGHAT, CDR2 FQNNGV. Trimming shortened V by 5 bases and J by 5 bases, and 18 bases separated the two germline ends. CDR3 nucleotides: TGTGCCAGCAGCCCCAGGCGCGGGGAGACATATGGCTACACCTTC. Translation: CASSPRRGETYGYTF.

The chain has TRBV30 and TRBJ2-5; 11 nucleotides align to TRBD2. V dropped 3 bases and J dropped 5; count of bases not matched to a gene: 2. This CDR3 region has 13 residues. From germline, CDR1 is GTSNPN and CDR2 SVGIG (reference sequence). The CDR3 sequence is CAWRLAGVETQYF. CDR3 in DNA: TGTGCCTGGAGACTAGCGGGAGTGGAGACCCAGTACTTC.

The chain has TRBV7-9 and TRBJ1-2; no definite D call. V dropped 1 base and J dropped 2 bases, with 8 bases sitting between them. There are 14 residues in the CDR3. CDR1 is SEHNR, CDR2 FQNEAQ, per germline (reference sequence). CDR3 loop: CASSLGLGNYGYTF. The CDR3 nucleotides read TGTGCCAGCAGCTTAGGTTTAGGCAACTATGGCTACACCTTC.

The chain carries TRBV2 and TRBJ2-7; 9 nucleotides align to TRBD2. The CDR3 has 17 amino acids. V trimming: 3 bases; J trimming: 0 bases; junction bases outside the gene matches: 9. The germline V gene has CDR1 SNHLY and CDR2 FYNNEI. The CDR3 nucleotides read TGTGCCAGCAGTGAGGGCGGGAGGGCCTCCCTCTCCTACGAGCAGTACTTC. Amino acids: CASSEGGRASLSYEQYF. Full variable domain (outside the CDR3, taken from reference TRBV2 and TRBJ2-7): EPEVTQTPSHQVTQMGQEVILRCVPISNHLYFYWYRQILGQKVEFLVSFYNNEISEKSEIFDDQFSVERPDGSNFTLKIRSTKLEDSAMYFCASSEGGRASLSYEQYFGPGTRLTVT.